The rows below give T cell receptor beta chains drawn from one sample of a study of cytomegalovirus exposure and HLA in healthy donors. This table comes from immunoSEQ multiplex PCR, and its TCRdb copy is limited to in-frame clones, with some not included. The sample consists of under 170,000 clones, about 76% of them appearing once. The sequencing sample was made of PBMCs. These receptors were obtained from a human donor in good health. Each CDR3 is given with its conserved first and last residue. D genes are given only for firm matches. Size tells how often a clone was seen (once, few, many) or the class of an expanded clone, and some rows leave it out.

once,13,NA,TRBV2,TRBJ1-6,TGTGCCAGCACGGCGACAGAATATTCACCCCTCCACTTT,CASTATEYSPLHF
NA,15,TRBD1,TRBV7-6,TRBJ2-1,TGTGCCAGCAGCCCCGGACAGGGGTGGGGGAATGAGCAGTTCTTC,CASSPGQGWGNEQFF
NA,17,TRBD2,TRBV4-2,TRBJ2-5,TGTGCCAGCAGCCAAGAGTTGACTAGCGGGTACCAAGAGACCCAGTACTTC,CASSQELTSGYQETQYF
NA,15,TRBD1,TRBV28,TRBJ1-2,TGTGCCAGCAGTTCTCCAGGGACAGGGGGATTTGGCTACACCTTC,CASSSPGTGGFGYTF
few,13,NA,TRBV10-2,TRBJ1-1,TGCGCCAGCAGTGATGCAGGGGCAACTGAAGCTTTCTTT,CASSDAGATEAFF
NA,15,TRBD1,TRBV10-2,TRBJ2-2,TGCGCCAGCATGACTTGGACAGGGAACACCGGGGAGCTGTTTTTT,CASMTWTGNTGELFF
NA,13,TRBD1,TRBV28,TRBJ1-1,TGTGCCAGCAGTACTCAGGGGGCAACTGAAGCTTTCTTT,CASSTQGATEAFF
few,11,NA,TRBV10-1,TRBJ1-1,TGCGCCAGCAGTGACAGTACTGAAGCTTTCTTT,CASSDSTEAFF
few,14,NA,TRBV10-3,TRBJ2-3,TGTGCCTCCAGGGCAGGCCCGACGGCAGATACGCAGTATTTT,CASRAGPTADTQYF
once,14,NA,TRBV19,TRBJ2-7,TGTGCCAGTAGTTCTGGGGGCGGAACCTACGAGCAGTACTTC,CASSSGGGTYEQYF
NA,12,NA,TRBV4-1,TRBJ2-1,TGCGCCAGCAGCCATGACCGGGGTGCCCGGTTCTTC,CASSHDRGARFF
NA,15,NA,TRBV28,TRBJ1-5,TGTGCCAGCAGTCCCCAGGGTATAGGCAATCAGCCCCAGCATTTT,CASSPQGIGNQPQHF
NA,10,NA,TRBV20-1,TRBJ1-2,TGCAGTGCCCCCCCTTATGGCTACACCTTC,CSAPPYGYTF
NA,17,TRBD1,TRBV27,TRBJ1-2,TGTGCCAGCAGTTCCACCAGGGGGCGGATGTCGAACTATGGCTACACCTTC,CASSSTRGRMSNYGYTF
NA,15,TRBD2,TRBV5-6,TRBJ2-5,TGTGCCAGCAGCTCGACCGGACTAGCGGGAGAGACCCAGTACTTC,CASSSTGLAGETQYF
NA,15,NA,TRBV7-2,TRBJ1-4,TGTGCCAGCAGCTTAGCAGCAGGAACTAATGAAAAACTGTTTTTT,CASSLAAGTNEKLFF
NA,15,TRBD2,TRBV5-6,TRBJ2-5,TGTGCCAGCAGCCCGGGGGGACTAGCACGGGAGACCCAGTACTTC,CASSPGGLARETQYF
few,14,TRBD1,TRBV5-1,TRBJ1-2,TGCGCCAGCAGCTTGGACAGGGGCGGCTATGGCTACACCTTC,CASSLDRGGYGYTF
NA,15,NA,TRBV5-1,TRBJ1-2,TGCGCCAGCAGCTTGGATGGAGCACCGCCATATGGCTACACCTTC,CASSLDGAPPYGYTF
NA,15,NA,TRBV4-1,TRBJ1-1,TGCGCCAGCAGCCAAGATCCGAGTTCCGGCACTGAAGCTTTCTTT,CASSQDPSSGTEAFF
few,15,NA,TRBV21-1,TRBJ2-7,TGTGCCAGCAGCAAAGAGGCCGACAAAGATTACGAGCAGTACTTC,CASSKEADKDYEQYF
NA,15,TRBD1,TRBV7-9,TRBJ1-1,TGTGCCAGCAGCTTCCTACAGGGGGCTGGAACTGAAGCTTTCTTT,CASSFLQGAGTEAFF
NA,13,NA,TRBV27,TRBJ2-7,TGTGCCAGCAGTTCCTGGACACAATACGAGCAGTACTTC,CASSSWTQYEQYF
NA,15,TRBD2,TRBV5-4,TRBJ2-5,TGTGCCAGCAGCTGGACTAGCGGGGGGACAGAGACCCAGTACTTC,CASSWTSGGTETQYF
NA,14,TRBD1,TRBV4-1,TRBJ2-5,TGCGCCAGCAGCCCTGACAGGGGATGGGAGACCCAGTACTTC,CASSPDRGWETQYF
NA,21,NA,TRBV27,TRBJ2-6,TGTGCCAGCAGTTTAACGGGAATCCAAGCATGGGGTGGGTCTGGGGCCAACGTCCTGACTTTC,CASSLTGIQAWGGSGANVLTF
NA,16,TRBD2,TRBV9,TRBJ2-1,TGTGCCAGCAGCCCCTTTAGCGGGCACTCCTACAATGAGCAGTTCTTC,CASSPFSGHSYNEQFF
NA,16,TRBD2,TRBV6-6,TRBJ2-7,TGTGCCAGCAGTTACGGTGGGGCTAGCGGCTCCTACGAGCAGTACTTC,CASSYGGASGSYEQYF
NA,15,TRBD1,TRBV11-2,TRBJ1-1,TGTGCCAGCAGCTTTACAGGGGGCTCAGGCGCTGAAGCTTTCTTT,CASSFTGGSGAEAFF
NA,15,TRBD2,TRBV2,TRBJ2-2,TGTGCCAGCAATCGGGGGGACTCGAACACCGGGGAGCTGTTTTTT,CASNRGDSNTGELFF
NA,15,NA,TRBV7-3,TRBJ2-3,TGTGCCAGCAGCTCCTCGGGAGCGTTCACAGATACGCAGTATTTT,CASSSSGAFTDTQYF
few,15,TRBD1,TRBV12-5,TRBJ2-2,TGTGCTAGTGCTTCTCGGGACAGGGAGACCGGGGAGCTGTTTTTT,CASASRDRETGELFF
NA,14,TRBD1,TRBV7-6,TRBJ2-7,TGTGCCAGCAGCGGAGGACAGGGGATCGACGAGCAGTACTTC,CASSGGQGIDEQYF
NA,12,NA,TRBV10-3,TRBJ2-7,TGTGCCATCAGTGAGTCGGCTTACGAGCAGTACTTC,CAISESAYEQYF
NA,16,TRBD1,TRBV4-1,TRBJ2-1,TGCGCCAGCACCTCAGACAGGGGGGGCTCCTACAATGAGCAGTTCTTC,CASTSDRGGSYNEQFF
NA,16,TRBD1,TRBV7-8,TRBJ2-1,TGTGCCAGCAGCTTAGAACAGGGGTTGATCGGCAATGAGCAGTTCTTC,CASSLEQGLIGNEQFF
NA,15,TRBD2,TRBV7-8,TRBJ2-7,TGTGCCAGCAGCGGACTTAGCGGGAGTTCGGGCGAGCAGTACTTC,CASSGLSGSSGEQYF
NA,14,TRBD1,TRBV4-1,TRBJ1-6,TGCGCCAGCAGCCACCAGGGGGCCGGTTCACCCCTCCACTTT,CASSHQGAGSPLHF
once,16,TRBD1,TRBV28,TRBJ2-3,TGTGCCAGCAGTATTATGACAGGGGCAGTCACAGATACGCAGTATTTT,CASSIMTGAVTDTQYF
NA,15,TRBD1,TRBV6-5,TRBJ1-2,TGTGCCAGCAGTTACGGACAGGGTTTTAGGACTGGCTACACCTTC,CASSYGQGFRTGYTF